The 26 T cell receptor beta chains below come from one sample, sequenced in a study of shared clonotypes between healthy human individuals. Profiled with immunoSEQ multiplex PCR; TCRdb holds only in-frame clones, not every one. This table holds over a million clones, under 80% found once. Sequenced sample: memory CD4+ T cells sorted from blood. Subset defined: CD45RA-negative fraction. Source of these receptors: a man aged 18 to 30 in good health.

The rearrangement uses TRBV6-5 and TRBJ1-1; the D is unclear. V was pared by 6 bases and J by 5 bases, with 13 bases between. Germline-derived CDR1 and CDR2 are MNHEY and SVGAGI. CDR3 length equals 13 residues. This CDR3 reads CASRRTGMTEAFF. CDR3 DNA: TGTGCCAGCAGACGGACGGGTATGACTGAAGCTTTCTTT.

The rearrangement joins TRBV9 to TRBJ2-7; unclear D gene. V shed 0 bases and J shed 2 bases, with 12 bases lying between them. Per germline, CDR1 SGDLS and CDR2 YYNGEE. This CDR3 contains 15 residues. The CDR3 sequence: CASSVGEVGTYEQYF. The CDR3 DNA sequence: TGTGCCAGCAGCGTAGGCGAGGTTGGAACCTACGAGCAGTACTTC. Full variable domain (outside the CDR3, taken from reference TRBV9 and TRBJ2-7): DSGVTQTPKHLITATGQRVTLRCSPRSGDLSVYWYQQSLDQGLQFLIQYYNGEERAKGNILERFSAQQFPDLHSELNLSSLELGDSALYFCASSVGEVGTYEQYFGPGTRLTVT.

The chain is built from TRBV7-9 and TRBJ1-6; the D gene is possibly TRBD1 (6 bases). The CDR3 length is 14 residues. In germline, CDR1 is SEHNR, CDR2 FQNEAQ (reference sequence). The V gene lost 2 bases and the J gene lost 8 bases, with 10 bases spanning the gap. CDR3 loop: CASSLPGEYSPLHF. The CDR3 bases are TGTGCCAGCAGCTTACCAGGGGAATATTCACCCCTCCACTTT.

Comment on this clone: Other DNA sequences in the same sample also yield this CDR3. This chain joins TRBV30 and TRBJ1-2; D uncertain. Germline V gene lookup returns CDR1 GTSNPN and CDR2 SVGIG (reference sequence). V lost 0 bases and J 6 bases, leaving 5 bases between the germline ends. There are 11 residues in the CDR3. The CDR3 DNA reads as TGTGCCTGGAGTGTACGGGATGGCTACACCTTC. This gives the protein CAWSVRDGYTF. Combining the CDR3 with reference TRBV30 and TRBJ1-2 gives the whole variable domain SQTIHQWPATLVQPVGSPLSLECTVEGTSNPNLYWYRQAAGRGLQLLFYSVGIGQISSEVPQNLSASRPQDRQFILSSKKLLLSDSGFYLCAWSVRDGYTFGSGTRLTVV.

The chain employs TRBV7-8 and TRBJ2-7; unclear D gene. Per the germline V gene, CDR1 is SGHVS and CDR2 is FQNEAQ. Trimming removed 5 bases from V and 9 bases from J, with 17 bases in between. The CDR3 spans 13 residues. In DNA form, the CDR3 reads TGTGCCAGCAGCCCAAATCCGAGATCCTTGCAGTACTTC. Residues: CASSPNPRSLQYF.

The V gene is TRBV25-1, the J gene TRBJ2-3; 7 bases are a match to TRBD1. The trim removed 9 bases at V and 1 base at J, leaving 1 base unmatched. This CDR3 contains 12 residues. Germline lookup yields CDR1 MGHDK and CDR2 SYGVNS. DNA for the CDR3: TGTGCCAGTGGGACAGGCACAGATACGCAGTATTTT. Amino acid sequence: CASGTGTDTQYF.

The CDR3: CASSFGLGGYEQYF. In DNA form, the CDR3 reads TGTGCCAGCAGTTTCGGGCTGGGGGGCTACGAGCAGTACTTC. The rearrangement uses TRBV27 and TRBJ2-5; TRBD2 might be the D (6 bases). The J call is uncertain, as TRBJ2-7 better fits the DNA end. The germline V gene has CDR1 MNHEY and CDR2 SMNVEV (reference sequence). The CDR3 is made up of 14 amino acids.

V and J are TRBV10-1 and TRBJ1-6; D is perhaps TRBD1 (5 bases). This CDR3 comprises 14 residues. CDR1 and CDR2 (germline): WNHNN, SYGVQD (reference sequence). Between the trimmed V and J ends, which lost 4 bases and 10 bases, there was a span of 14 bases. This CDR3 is CASSGEGLGSPLHF. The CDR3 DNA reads TGCGCCAGCAGTGGGGAGGGACTCGGCTCACCCCTCCACTTT.

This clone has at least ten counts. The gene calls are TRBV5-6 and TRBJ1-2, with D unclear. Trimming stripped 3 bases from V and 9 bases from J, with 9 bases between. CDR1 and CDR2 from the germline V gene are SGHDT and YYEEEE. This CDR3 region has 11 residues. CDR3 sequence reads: CASSSPRSYTF. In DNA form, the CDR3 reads TGTGCCAGCAGCTCCCCGCGGAGCTACACCTTC. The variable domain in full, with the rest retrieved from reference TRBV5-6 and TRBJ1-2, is DAGVTQSPTHLIKTRGQQVTLRCSPKSGHDTVSWYQQALGQGPQFIFQYYEEEERQRGNFPDRFSGHQFPNYSSELNVNALLLGDSALYLCASSSPRSYTFGSGTRLTVV.

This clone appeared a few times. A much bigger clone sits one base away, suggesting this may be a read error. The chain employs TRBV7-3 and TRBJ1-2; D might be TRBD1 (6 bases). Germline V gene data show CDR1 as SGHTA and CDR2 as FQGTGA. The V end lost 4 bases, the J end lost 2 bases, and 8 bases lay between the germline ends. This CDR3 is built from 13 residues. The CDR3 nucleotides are TGTGCCAGCAGCTCCGGACAGAACTATGGCTACACCTTC. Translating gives CASSSGQNYGYTF.

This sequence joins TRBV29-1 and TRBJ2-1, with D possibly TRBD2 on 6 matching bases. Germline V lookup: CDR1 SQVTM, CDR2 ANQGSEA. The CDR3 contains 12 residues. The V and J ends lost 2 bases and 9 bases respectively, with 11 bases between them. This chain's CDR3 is CSVEHSGSEQFF. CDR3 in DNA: TGCAGCGTTGAACACTCCGGGAGTGAGCAGTTCTTC.

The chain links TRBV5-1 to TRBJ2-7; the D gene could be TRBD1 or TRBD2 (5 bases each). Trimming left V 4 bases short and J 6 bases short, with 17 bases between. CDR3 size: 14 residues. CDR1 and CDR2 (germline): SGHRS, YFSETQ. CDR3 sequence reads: CASSRPGAGGEQYF. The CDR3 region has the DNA TGCGCCAGCAGCCGCCCCGGGGCTGGGGGCGAGCAGTACTTC.

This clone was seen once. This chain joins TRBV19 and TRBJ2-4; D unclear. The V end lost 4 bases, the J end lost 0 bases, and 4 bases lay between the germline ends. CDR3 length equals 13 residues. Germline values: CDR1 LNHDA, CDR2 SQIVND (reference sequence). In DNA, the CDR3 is TGTGCCAGTAGTACTATAGCCAAAAACATTCAGTACTTC. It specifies CASSTIAKNIQYF.

CDR3 nucleotide sequence: TGCGCCAGCAGCTTGTCTAACAGGGAACTGTTTTTT. Translation gives CASSLSNRELFF. V is TRBV5-1 and J is TRBJ1-4; D perhaps matches TRBD1 (6 bases). V lost 1 base to trimming and J lost 12 bases, with 10 bases between them. Germline CDR1 SGHRS, CDR2 YFSETQ. CDR3 length: 12 residues.

CDR3 residues: CASSPTGLSTGELFF. CDR3 DNA sequence: TGTGCCAGTAGCCCGACAGGGCTATCTACCGGGGAGCTGTTTTTT. This chain links TRBV19 with TRBJ2-2; 7 nucleotides align to TRBD1. V shed 6 bases, J shed 5 bases, and the junction held 9 bases outside the gene matches. The CDR3 loop spans 15 amino acids. Per the germline V gene, CDR1 is LNHDA and CDR2 is SQIVND (reference sequence).

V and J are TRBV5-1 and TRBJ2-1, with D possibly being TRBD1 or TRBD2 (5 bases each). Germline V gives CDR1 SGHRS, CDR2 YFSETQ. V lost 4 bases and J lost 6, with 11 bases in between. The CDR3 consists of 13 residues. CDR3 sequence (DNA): TGCGCCAGCAGCCAACTGGGGGTCAATGAGCAGTTCTTC. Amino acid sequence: CASSQLGVNEQFF.

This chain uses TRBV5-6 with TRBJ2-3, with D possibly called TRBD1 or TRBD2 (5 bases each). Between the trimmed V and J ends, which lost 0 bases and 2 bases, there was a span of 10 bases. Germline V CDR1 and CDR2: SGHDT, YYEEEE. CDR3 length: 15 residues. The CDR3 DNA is TGTGCCAGCAGCTTGGTTGGGGGAAACACAGATACGCAGTATTTT. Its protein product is CASSLVGGNTDTQYF.

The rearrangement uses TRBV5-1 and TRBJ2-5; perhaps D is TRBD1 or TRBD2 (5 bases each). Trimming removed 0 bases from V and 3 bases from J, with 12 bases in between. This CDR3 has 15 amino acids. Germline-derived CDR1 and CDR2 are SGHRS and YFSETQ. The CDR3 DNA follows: TGCGCCAGCAGCTTGGGGGCCGGGACGGAAGAGACCCAGTACTTC. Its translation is CASSLGAGTEETQYF.

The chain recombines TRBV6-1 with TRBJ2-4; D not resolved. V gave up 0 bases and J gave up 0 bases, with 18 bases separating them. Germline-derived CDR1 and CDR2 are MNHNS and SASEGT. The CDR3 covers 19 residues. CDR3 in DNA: TGTGCCAGCAGTGAAGCGTTCGGTCTAGAAAATTTAGCCAAAAACATTCAGTACTTC. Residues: CASSEAFGLENLAKNIQYF.

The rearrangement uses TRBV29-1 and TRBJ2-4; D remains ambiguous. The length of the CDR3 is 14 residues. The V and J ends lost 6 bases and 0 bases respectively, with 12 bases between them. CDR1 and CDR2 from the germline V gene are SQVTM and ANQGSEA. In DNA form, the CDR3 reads TGCAGCGTGAACGGGCGCTTAGCCAAAAACATTCAGTACTTC. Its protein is CSVNGRLAKNIQYF.

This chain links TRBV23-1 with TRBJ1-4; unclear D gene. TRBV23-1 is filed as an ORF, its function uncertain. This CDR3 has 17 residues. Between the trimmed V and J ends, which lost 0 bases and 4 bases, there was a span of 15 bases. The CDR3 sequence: CASSQSTPGSFNEKLFF. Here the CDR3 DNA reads TGCGCCAGCAGTCAATCCACCCCTGGCAGTTTTAATGAAAAACTGTTTTTT.

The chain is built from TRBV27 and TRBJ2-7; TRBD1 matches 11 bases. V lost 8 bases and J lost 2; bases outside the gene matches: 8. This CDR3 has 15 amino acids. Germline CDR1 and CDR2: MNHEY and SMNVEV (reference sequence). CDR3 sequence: CASHMGQGGTYEQYF. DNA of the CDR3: TGTGCCAGCCATATGGGACAGGGGGGCACCTACGAGCAGTACTTC.

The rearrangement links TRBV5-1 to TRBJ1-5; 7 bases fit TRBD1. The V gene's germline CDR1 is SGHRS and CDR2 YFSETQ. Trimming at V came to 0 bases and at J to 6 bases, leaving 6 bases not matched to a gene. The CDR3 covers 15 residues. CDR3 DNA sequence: TGCGCCAGCAGCTTGGGGGCAGGGGGGACTCAGCCCCAGCATTTT. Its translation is CASSLGAGGTQPQHF.

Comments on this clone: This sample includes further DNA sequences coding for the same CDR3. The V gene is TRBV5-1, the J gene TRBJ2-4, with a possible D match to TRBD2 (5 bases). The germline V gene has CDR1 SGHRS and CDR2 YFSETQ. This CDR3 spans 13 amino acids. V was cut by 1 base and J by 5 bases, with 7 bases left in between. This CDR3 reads CASSLSGENIQYF. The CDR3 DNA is TGCGCCAGCAGCTTGTCCGGGGAAAACATTCAGTACTTC.

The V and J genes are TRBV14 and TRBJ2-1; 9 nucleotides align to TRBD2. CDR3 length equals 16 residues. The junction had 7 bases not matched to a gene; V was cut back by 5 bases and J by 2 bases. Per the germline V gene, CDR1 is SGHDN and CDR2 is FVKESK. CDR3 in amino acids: CASSGLAGAPYNEQFF. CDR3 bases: TGTGCCAGCAGCGGGTTAGCGGGGGCCCCCTACAATGAGCAGTTCTTC. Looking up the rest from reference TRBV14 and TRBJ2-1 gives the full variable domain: EAGVTQFPSHSVIEKGQTVTLRCDPISGHDNLYWYRRVMGKEIKFLLHFVKESKQDESGMPNNRFLAERTGGTYSTLKVQPAELEDSGVYFCASSGLAGAPYNEQFFGPGTRLTVL.

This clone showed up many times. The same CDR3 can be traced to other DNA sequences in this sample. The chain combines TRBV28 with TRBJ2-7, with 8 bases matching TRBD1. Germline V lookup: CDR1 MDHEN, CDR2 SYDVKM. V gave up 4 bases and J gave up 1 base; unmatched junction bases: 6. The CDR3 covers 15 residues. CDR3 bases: TGTGCCAGCAGTTCTGCCGGGACAGGTTCCTACGAGCAGTACTTC. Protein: CASSSAGTGSYEQYF.